Following are 21 T cell receptor beta chains from one sample sequenced in a study of blood T cell repertoires in COVID-19. Using immunoSEQ multiplex PCR, the repertoire was profiled, and TCRdb retains in-frame clones only, with some absent. The sample has more than 3,000 clones; about 70% are singletons. Material for sequencing was peripheral blood. The receptors were sampled from a human donor in a cohort sampled during active COVID-19.

The gene calls are TRBV13 and TRBJ2-1; no firm D call. V was trimmed by 2 bases and J by 5 bases, leaving 10 bases between them. This CDR3 has 14 amino acids. Looked up from germline, CDR1 is PRHDT and CDR2 is FYEKMQ (reference sequence). CDR3 DNA sequence: TGTGCCAGCAGCTTAAAAGGTAGCAACAATGAGCAGTTCTTC. Protein sequence: CASSLKGSNNEQFF.

This clone was detected a few times. V usage is TRBV6-4 and J usage is TRBJ2-3; weak D call: TRBD2 (7 bases). Germline V gives CDR1 MRHNA, CDR2 SNTAGT. The V end lost 2 bases, the J end lost 2 bases, and 8 bases lay between the germline ends. This CDR3 spans 14 amino acids. CDR3 residues: CASSDGGATDTQYF. Here the CDR3 DNA reads TGTGCCAGCAGTGACGGGGGGGCCACAGATACGCAGTATTTT.

The chain carries TRBV15 and TRBJ2-3; the D is unclear. The V gene lost 5 bases and the J gene lost 2 bases, with 14 bases spanning the gap. CDR1 LNHNV and CDR2 YYDKDF come from the germline V gene (reference sequence). The CDR3 is 15 residues long. The CDR3 DNA sequence: TGTGCCACCAGCGCCATCGACTCGACCACAGATACGCAGTATTTT. This translates into CATSAIDSTTDTQYF. Full variable domain (remainder filled in from reference TRBV15 and TRBJ2-3): DAMVIQNPRYQVTQFGKPVTLSCSQTLNHNVMYWYQQKSSQAPKLLFHYYDKDFNNEADTPDNFQSRRPNTSFCFLDIRSPGLGDTAMYLCATSAIDSTTDTQYFGPGTRLTVL.

The chain links TRBV6-5 to TRBJ1-6, with 7 nucleotides matching TRBD1. V shed 6 bases and J 5 bases; nucleotides not matched to a gene: 7. The germline gives CDR1 MNHEY, CDR2 SVGAGI. The CDR3 is 15 residues long. The CDR3 sequence: CASREMTGNNSPLHF. The CDR3 nucleotides are TGTGCCAGCAGAGAGATGACAGGGAATAATTCACCCCTCCACTTT.

The chain uses TRBV11-2 and TRBJ2-3, with TRBD2 matching over 12 bases. The trim removed 9 bases at V and 1 base at J, leaving 14 bases unmatched. There are 18 residues in the CDR3. CDR1 and CDR2 from the germline V gene are SGHAT and FQNNGV. This CDR3 is CASTNLASGRAGTDTQYF. CDR3 sequence (DNA): TGTGCCAGTACTAATTTGGCTAGCGGGAGGGCGGGCACAGATACGCAGTATTTT.

This clone was counted between two and nine times. The chain carries TRBV5-5 and TRBJ1-1; D remains unclear. The V gene's germline CDR1 is SGHKS and CDR2 YYEKEE (reference sequence). The ends were cut back, 1 base at V and 0 bases at J, with 10 bases in the middle. The CDR3 has 15 residues. CDR3 in amino acids: CASSLIEGLNTEAFF. CDR3 DNA: TGTGCCAGCAGCTTGATAGAGGGTCTGAACACTGAAGCTTTCTTT.

This clone has more than one count but fewer than ten. The genes are TRBV6-2 or TRBV6-3 and TRBJ1-4; TRBD1 matches 7 bases. This CDR3 is built from 12 residues. Germline CDR1 is MNHEY and CDR2 is SVGEGT. Germline trimming cut 5 bases from V and 10 bases from J; bases unmatched to any gene: 4. Here the CDR3 reads CASSTGVGKLFF. The DNA for the CDR3 is TGTGCCAGCAGTACAGGGGTCGGAAAACTGTTTTTT.

The CDR3 spells CASSQDISGSQDTQYF. The CDR3 region has the DNA TGCGCCAGCAGCCAAGATATTTCCGGGAGCCAGGATACGCAGTATTTT. This chain connects TRBV4-3 to TRBJ2-3; the D gene is possibly TRBD2 (6 bases). Germline V gene data show CDR1 as LGHNA and CDR2 as YSLEER. CDR3 length: 16 amino acids. The germline V and J ends were trimmed by 0 bases and 6 bases, with 16 bases remaining between them.

The chain carries TRBV9 and TRBJ1-6; possibly TRBD1 for D (5 bases). CDR1 and CDR2 (germline): SGDLS, YYNGEE. This CDR3 region has 15 residues. Trimming left V 0 bases short and J 7 bases short, with 11 bases between. The CDR3: CASSVAPGGNSPLHF. The CDR3 DNA follows: TGTGCCAGCAGCGTAGCTCCCGGGGGAAATTCACCCCTCCACTTT.

The chain employs TRBV9 and TRBJ1-4; 7 nucleotides align to TRBD1. The CDR3 extends over 15 amino acids. Germline CDR1 SGDLS, CDR2 YYNGEE. V trimming: 4 bases; J trimming: 2 bases; junction bases outside the gene matches: 5. The CDR3 protein is CASSTSTGTNEKLFF. CDR3 DNA: TGTGCCAGCAGCACATCGACAGGGACTAATGAAAAACTGTTTTTT.

This chain links TRBV4-3 with TRBJ2-7; no firm D call. V was shortened by 0 bases and J by 9 bases, with 9 bases between the two germline ends. Germline V gene data show CDR1 as LGHNA and CDR2 as YSLEER. This CDR3 comprises 12 residues. The CDR3 region has the DNA TGCGCCAGCAGCCAAGATAAGGCGGTGCAGTACTTC. Amino acids: CASSQDKAVQYF.

The genes are TRBV4-3 and TRBJ2-7; D possibly corresponds to TRBD1 (5 bases). V shed 0 bases and J shed 9 bases, with 21 bases lying between them. The CDR3 is made up of 16 amino acids. From germline, CDR1 is LGHNA and CDR2 YSLEER. CDR3 nucleotide sequence: TGCGCCAGCAGCCAAGATACGTACAGGCCCTCAAGGGTGCAGTACTTC. Its translation: CASSQDTYRPSRVQYF.

J is TRBJ1-3 and V is TRBV6-1; 10 bases fit TRBD1. This CDR3 has 15 amino acids. Germline V CDR1 and CDR2: MNHNS, SASEGT. J lost 2 bases, V lost 3 bases, and 1 base had no gene match. The CDR3 is CASSEGTGAGNTIYF. In DNA form, the CDR3 reads TGTGCCAGCAGTGAGGGGACAGGGGCTGGAAACACCATATATTTT.

The chain links TRBV28 to TRBJ2-4; 7 bases are a match to TRBD1. Germline lookup yields CDR1 MDHEN and CDR2 SYDVKM. The CDR3 is 15 amino acids. J lost 6 bases, V lost 5 bases, and 10 bases had no gene match. The CDR3 DNA reads as TGTGCCAGCAGTCAATACCGGACAGGTTCAAACATTCAGTACTTC. Translating gives CASSQYRTGSNIQYF.

The chain links TRBV27 to TRBJ1-1; tentative D call: TRBD1 (5 bases). CDR3 length equals 14 residues. The germline V gene encodes CDR1 MNHEY and CDR2 SMNVEV (reference sequence). The V end lost 1 base, the J end lost 0 bases, and 6 bases lay between the germline ends. Here the CDR3 DNA reads TGTGCCAGCAGTTTATGGGGCTTGAACACTGAAGCTTTCTTT. As protein: CASSLWGLNTEAFF.

This rearrangement joins TRBV25-1 to TRBJ1-4; no firm D call. Germline V gene lookup returns CDR1 MGHDK and CDR2 SYGVNS. Trimming left V 3 bases short and J 8 bases short, with 16 bases between. This CDR3 is built from 15 residues. The CDR3 loop reads CASSDRERRKEKLFF. CDR3 DNA sequence: TGTGCCAGCAGTGATCGGGAAAGACGGAAAGAAAAACTGTTTTTT. Variable domain in full (rest from reference TRBV25-1 and TRBJ1-4): EADIYQTPRYLVIGTGKKITLECSQTMGHDKMYWYQQDPGMELHLIHYSYGVNSTEKGDLSSESTVSRIRTEHFPLTLESARPSHTSQYLCASSDRERRKEKLFFGSGTQLSVL.

This chain links TRBV15 with TRBJ2-5; D unclear. The CDR3 runs to 14 residues. V was clipped by 5 bases and J by 2 bases, with 12 bases between them. CDR1 LNHNV and CDR2 YYDKDF come from the germline V gene (reference sequence). CDR3 sequence (DNA): TGTGCCACCAGCCCCCGTGAGGTTCAAGAGACCCAGTACTTC. Translating gives CATSPREVQETQYF. Together with reference TRBV15 and TRBJ2-5, the CDR3 gives the full variable domain: DAMVIQNPRYQVTQFGKPVTLSCSQTLNHNVMYWYQQKSSQAPKLLFHYYDKDFNNEADTPDNFQSRRPNTSFCFLDIRSPGLGDTAMYLCATSPREVQETQYFGPGTRLLVL.

The chain uses TRBV9 and TRBJ1-3; D gene unclear. The CDR3 runs to 15 residues. From germline, CDR1 is SGDLS and CDR2 YYNGEE. The V gene lost 4 bases and the J gene lost 1 base, with 12 bases spanning the gap. CDR3 in amino acids: CASSPAEVSGNTIYF. CDR3 DNA: TGTGCCAGCAGCCCCGCAGAGGTTTCTGGAAACACCATATATTTT.

The chain carries TRBV6-7 and TRBJ2-3, with 8 bases aligning to TRBD2. TRBV6-7 is an open reading frame whose function is uncertain. J lost 2 bases, V lost 0 bases, and 13 bases had no gene match. The length of the CDR3 is 19 residues. The CDR3 sequence is CASSYSRRQREHPTDTQYF. The CDR3 coding sequence is TGTGCCAGCAGTTACTCTAGGCGCCAGCGGGAGCACCCCACAGATACGCAGTATTTT.

The rearrangement joins TRBV19 to TRBJ1-1; possible D gene TRBD1, 6 bases. Germline V gives CDR1 LNHDA, CDR2 SQIVND (reference sequence). This CDR3 is 15 amino acids long. V was clipped by 6 bases and J by 5 bases, with 19 bases between them. CDR3 nucleotides: TGTGCCAGTAGCCTACGTCGACAGGCCCAAACTGAAGCTTTCTTT. Encoded protein: CASSLRRQAQTEAFF.

The V gene is TRBV9, the J gene TRBJ2-2, with D unresolved. Germline loops: CDR1 SGDLS, CDR2 YYNGEE. The V end was cut by 0 bases, the J end by 0 bases, with 15 bases between. The CDR3 loop spans 18 amino acids. CDR3 bases: TGTGCCAGCAGCGTAGTATCCGGTGGGCCGACGAACACCGGGGAGCTGTTTTTT. Its translation is CASSVVSGGPTNTGELFF.